The subject of this entry is one T cell receptor (beta chain). The protocol was immunoSEQ multiplex PCR, while the TCRdb copy is restricted to in-frame clones and leaves out a portion. Here the sample spans around 100,000 clones, around 87% being singletons. This specimen belongs to a study of T cell responses to AZD1222 COVID-19 vaccine. Between the trimmed V and J ends, which lost 0 bases and 3 bases, there was a span of 12 bases. This CDR3 comprises 15 residues. The germline CDR1 and CDR2 sequences are GTSNPN and SVGIG (reference sequence). Here the sequenced sample was peripheral blood, taken on day 0 of MenACWY control vaccination. The TCR sequence derives from an adult in good health. The chain links TRBV30 to TRBJ1-5; a possible D gene is TRBD1 (6 bases). CDR3 sequence reads: CAWSVRGDTNQPQHF. CDR3 DNA sequence: TGTGCCTGGAGTGTACGGGGGGACACCAATCAGCCCCAGCATTTT.